A single sample gave rise to the 18 T cell receptor beta chains below, sequenced in a study of blood T cell repertoires in COVID-19. Clones were sequenced by immunoSEQ multiplex PCR, and TCRdb holds only the in-frame ones, with some missing. The table lists about 400,000 clones, more than 80% of them singletons. The sample comprised peripheral blood. Receptors originate from a middle-aged man with acute or convalescent COVID-19.

The CDR3 loop reads CSAVAGVGAEQYF. The CDR3 region has the DNA TGCAGCGCAGTAGCGGGGGTGGGTGCAGAGCAGTACTTC. The chain combines TRBV29-1 with TRBJ2-7; 9 bases agree with TRBD2. The V gene's germline CDR1 is SQVTM and CDR2 ANQGSEA. CDR3 size: 13 residues. V lost 7 bases and J lost 7; bases outside the gene matches: 11.

The CDR3 spells CASSYYRDRGSYEQYF. CDR3 sequence (DNA): TGTGCCAGCAGTTATTACCGGGACAGGGGGAGTTACGAGCAGTACTTC. The chain links TRBV6-2 or TRBV6-3 to TRBJ2-7; the match to TRBD1 covers 11 bases. CDR1 is MNHEY, CDR2 SVGEGT, per germline. J gave up 4 bases and V 3 bases, and 8 bases lay outside the gene matches. The CDR3 consists of 16 residues.

The chain is built from TRBV6-6 and TRBJ1-3; D is ambiguous. The CDR3 length is 16 residues. Looked up from germline, CDR1 is MNHNY and CDR2 is SVGAGI (reference sequence). V lost 0 bases, J lost 0 bases, and 9 bases lay in between. For the CDR3, the DNA is TGTGCCAGCAGTTACTCCAGGCCCGGCTCTGGAAACACCATATATTTT. Translated, it gives CASSYSRPGSGNTIYF.

V and J are TRBV6-6 and TRBJ2-3, with TRBD1 matching 7 bases. Germline lookup yields CDR1 MNHNY and CDR2 SVGAGI (reference sequence). This CDR3 has 15 residues. V dropped 6 bases and J dropped 4; count of bases not matched to a gene: 10. Here the CDR3 DNA reads TGTGCCAGCAGGGATTCAACAGGGGCAGCAGATACGCAGTATTTT. The encoded protein is CASRDSTGAADTQYF.

The chain combines TRBV7-9 with TRBJ2-7, with 8 positions matching TRBD2. Germline CDR1 is SEHNR and CDR2 is FQNEAQ (reference sequence). V shed 5 bases and J 0 bases; nucleotides not matched to a gene: 3. The CDR3 has 14 amino acids. DNA for the CDR3: TGTGCCAGCAGCCGGGAGGGCCACTCCTACGAGCAGTACTTC. Its translation: CASSREGHSYEQYF.

J is TRBJ2-3 and V is TRBV6-4; 10 nucleotides line up with TRBD2. J was trimmed by 9 bases and V by 6 bases; bases with no gene match: 6. The germline V gene encodes CDR1 MRHNA and CDR2 SNTAGT. The CDR3 runs 13 residues. CDR3 amino acids: CASRASGGNTQYF. CDR3 sequence (DNA): TGTGCCAGCAGGGCTAGCGGGGGTAACACGCAGTATTTT.

This clone has only one observation. The genes are TRBV5-6 and TRBJ1-6; tentatively, D is TRBD1 (5 bases). This CDR3 spans 15 amino acids. The V end was cut by 3 bases, the J end by 7 bases, with 14 bases between. Germline values: CDR1 SGHDT, CDR2 YYEEEE. This CDR3 is CASSSGGGRNSPLHF. The DNA for the CDR3 is TGTGCCAGCAGCTCCGGTGGGGGGAGGAATTCACCCCTCCACTTT.

The genes are TRBV18 and TRBJ2-4; TRBD2 might be the D (6 bases). Germline assignment: CDR1 KGHSH and CDR2 LQKENI. CDR3 size: 18 residues. The V end was cut by 4 bases, the J end by 1 base, with 20 bases between. For the CDR3, the DNA is TGTGCCAGCTCACTGTCAGGCCAGTCCGGAGGGGCCAAAAACATTCAGTACTTC. It translates to CASSLSGQSGGAKNIQYF.

This clone was seen only once. V is TRBV7-6 and J is TRBJ2-2; 8 bases are a match to TRBD1. The length of the CDR3 is 16 residues. Per germline, CDR1 SGHVS and CDR2 FNYEAQ. After removal of 1 base from V and 0 bases from J, the junction contained 1 base not matched to a gene. CDR3 residues: CASSLGGQANTGELFF. The CDR3 bases are TGTGCCAGCAGCTTAGGGGGACAGGCGAACACCGGGGAGCTGTTTTTT.

The V gene is TRBV9, the J gene TRBJ2-7; 11 nucleotides match TRBD1. Looked up from germline, CDR1 is SGDLS and CDR2 is YYNGEE. The CDR3 sequence is 14 residues long. The V and J ends lost 4 bases and 3 bases, in that order; junction bases with no gene match: 3. The DNA of the CDR3 is TGTGCCAGCAGCAGGGGACAGGGGGGCTACGAGCAGTACTTC. Encoded protein: CASSRGQGGYEQYF.

In this sample, this clone turned up once. J is TRBJ1-1 and V is TRBV7-9; a weak D match, TRBD1 (5 bases). The V end lost 4 bases, the J end lost 6 bases, and 15 bases lay between the germline ends. This CDR3 comprises 14 residues. Germline-derived CDR1 and CDR2 are SEHNR and FQNEAQ (reference sequence). The CDR3 spells CASSSATAVPEAFF. The CDR3 nucleotides read TGTGCCAGCAGCTCCGCGACAGCTGTACCTGAAGCTTTCTTT.

This chain connects TRBV4-1 to TRBJ1-6; D uncertain. Trimming took 0 bases from V and 8 from J, leaving 11 bases between them. CDR3 length: 15 residues. Germline loops: CDR1 MGHRA, CDR2 YSYEKL. The CDR3, as DNA: TGCGCCAGCAGCCAAGAAGTGCGGGGTTATTCACCCCTCCACTTT. It specifies CASSQEVRGYSPLHF.

The chain uses TRBV28 and TRBJ2-7; TRBD1 matches 8 bases. CDR1 is MDHEN, CDR2 SYDVKM, per germline. This CDR3 contains 13 residues. Trimming cost V 7 bases and J 6 bases; bases outside gene matches: 8. CDR3 in amino acids: CASNPDREAEQYF. CDR3 nucleotides: TGTGCCAGCAACCCGGACAGGGAAGCCGAGCAGTACTTC.

The V gene is TRBV7-9, the J gene TRBJ2-7, with 10 bases that match TRBD2. CDR1 and CDR2 from the germline V gene are SEHNR and FQNEAQ (reference sequence). The V and J ends lost 1 base and 2 bases, in that order; junction bases with no gene match: 11. The length of the CDR3 is 18 residues. The CDR3 region has the DNA TGTGCCAGCAGCTTAGGTTTAGCGGGGGGCCTCGGGGCCTACGAGCAGTACTTC. Amino acids: CASSLGLAGGLGAYEQYF.

This chain links TRBV20-1 with TRBJ2-7, with a weak D call TRBD1 (6 bases). The CDR3 totals 11 residues. CDR1 is DFQATT, CDR2 SNEGSKA, per germline (reference sequence). Trimming stripped 6 bases from V and 12 bases from J, with 18 bases between. The chain's CDR3 is CSAPHRDMRYF. CDR3 sequence (DNA): TGCAGTGCCCCTCACCGGGACATGCGGTACTTC.

This chain joins TRBV6-6 and TRBJ1-2; 9 bases match TRBD1. Germline values: CDR1 MNHNY, CDR2 SVGAGI (reference sequence). V lost 5 bases, J lost 10 bases, and 5 bases stayed unmatched. The CDR3 totals 12 residues. Here the CDR3 reads CASSGQGSVYTF. In DNA, the CDR3 is TGTGCCAGCAGTGGACAGGGGTCGGTCTACACCTTC.

V and J are TRBV30 and TRBJ2-6, with 12 bases aligning to TRBD2. CDR1 is GTSNPN and CDR2 is SVGIG in the germline V gene (reference sequence). The CDR3 consists of 19 residues. V was clipped by 0 bases and J by 0 bases; unmatched bases: 6. The CDR3 DNA reads as TGTGCCTGGAGTGTTCCACTAGCGGGGGGTTTCTCTGGGGCCAACGTCCTGACTTTC. This codes for CAWSVPLAGGFSGANVLTF.

This sequence joins TRBV27 and TRBJ1-2; TRBD1 matches 11 bases. Unmatched junction bases numbered 5, after V lost 5 bases and J lost 6 bases. The germline V gene encodes CDR1 MNHEY and CDR2 SMNVEV (reference sequence). The CDR3 has 14 amino acids. The CDR3 region is CASSPWDRGNGYTF. The CDR3 DNA sequence: TGTGCCAGCAGTCCGTGGGACAGGGGGAATGGCTACACCTTC.